This T cell receptor beta chain was recorded in a study of blood T cell repertoires in COVID-19. Looking at the study overall: Samples of COVID-19 (acute and convalescent) were obtained from the United States, Italy and Spain. PBMCs, B-cell-depleted T cells, or T cells provided the cDNA or gDNA that made up the material.

Repertoires were generated with immunoSEQ multiplex PCR, while TCRdb's copy carries only in-frame clones and drops some. The sample has about 400,000 clones, over 75% seen once. Enrolled through a virtual design, the participants were between 18 and 89 years of age and came from under 25 US areas. Sequencing was done on a sample of PBMCs or T cells enriched from blood (not recorded which). The TCR sequence derives from a woman aged 30 to 39 with acute COVID-19.

CDR3 loop: CASSFSGGLDEQFF. Here the CDR3 DNA reads TGTGCCAGCAGCTTTAGCGGGGGGCTTGATGAGCAGTTCTTC. The chain combines TRBV7-2 with TRBJ2-1, with 10 bases aligning to TRBD2. J was trimmed by 8 bases and V by 3 bases; bases with no gene match: 4. The CDR3 extends over 14 amino acids. CDR1 is SGHTA and CDR2 is FQGNSA in the germline V gene.